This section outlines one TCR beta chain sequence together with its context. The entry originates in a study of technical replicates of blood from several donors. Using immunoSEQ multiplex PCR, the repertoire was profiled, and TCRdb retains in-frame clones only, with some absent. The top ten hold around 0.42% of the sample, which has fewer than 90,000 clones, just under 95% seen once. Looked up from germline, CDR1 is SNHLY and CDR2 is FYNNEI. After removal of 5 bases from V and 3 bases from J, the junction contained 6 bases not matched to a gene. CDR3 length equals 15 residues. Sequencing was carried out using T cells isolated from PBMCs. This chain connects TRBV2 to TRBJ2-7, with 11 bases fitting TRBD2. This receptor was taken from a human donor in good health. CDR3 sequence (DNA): TGTGCCAGCAGTAAGGCCGGGACTAGCGGCTACGAGCAGTACTTC. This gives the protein CASSKAGTSGYEQYF.